This T cell receptor (beta chain) emerged from a study of blood T cell repertoires in COVID-19 (dated by TCRdb to the early 2020s). General notes on the study: Samples from collaborators originated in the United States, Italy and Spain and spanned both the acute and convalescent phases of COVID-19. The repertoires were made available in a free public database intended to serve as a resource for research on the immune response to SARS-CoV-2. The sample metadata nearly always contained a de-identified subject ID, COVID-19 status, age in years and sex. The samples were drawn from two sources: the first 160 participants of the ongoing ImmuneRACE study, and 1,254 subjects contributed by 6 global collaborators. HLA class I and class II types, where available, came from metadata supplied by the sample provider rather than from assay-based typing. Subjects who had been exposed to COVID-19, were actively infected with it, or had recovered from it provided the deeply sampled blood TCRbeta repertoires that made up the dataset. The material from the prospective study consisted of cDNA or gDNA derived from T cells, B-cell-depleted T cells, or PBMCs.

Collaborating institutions collected whole blood in K2EDTA tubes following their own protocols. For TCRbeta analysis, collaborators shipped samples as frozen whole blood, isolated PBMCs, or DNA extracted from either of those sample types. On this clone: Its antigen is still unknown. No quality values exist for individual bases; no much larger clone is one base distant.

The CDR3 contains 15 residues, cysteine and phenylalanine counted. CDR3 DNA is the only sequence kept; it has 45 bases, read in frame from the first base. The germline V gene (reference sequence) provides CDR1 SEHNR and CDR2 FQNEAQ. The germline V and J ends show losses of 6 bases and 3 bases respectively, and no gene match explains 4 bases of the junction. Summary of the overall study and its limitations: The quantity of clinical and demographic metadata differed by source and by participant and was supplied without curation.

TCRbeta CDR3 regions were amplified from genomic DNA using the immunoSEQ Assay, a bias-controlled multiplex PCR. Under the source paper's analysis protocol: The number of nucleated cells in each sample was estimated from the amplification of reference gene primers within the assay. Sequence reads were collapsed and filtered to measure the absolute abundance of every unique TCRbeta CDR3 rearrangement. For each sample, productive Simpson clonality was calculated as the square root of Simpson's diversity index across productive rearrangements. TCRdb stores this immuneACCESS table with in-frame sequences only. Part of the clones is absent; in the studies checked, under half of the shortfall reflects unresolved V genes, and no reason is known for the rest. V and J calls and clone size follow that table, whereas D and trimming were derived from the DNA. The table for this sample lists about 100,000 clones; roughly nine tenths of them were counted only once. 1.5% to 2% of the sample rests with the top ten.

The clonotype comes from a man aged 60-69 years with acute or convalescent COVID-19. Recombination connected TRBV7-9 to TRBJ2-1, with 11 junctional bases fitting TRBD2. What was sequenced was peripheral blood. The DNA sequence follows: TGTGCCAGCAGGCCACTAGCGGGAGACTACAATGAGCAGTTCTTC. Translated, this gives CASRPLAGDYNEQFF.